The clone carrying this T cell receptor beta chain appeared a single time. As yet, its antigen is unknown. This record comes from a study of cytomegalovirus exposure and HLA in healthy donors. In the PCR, 60 Vbeta and 13 Jbeta primers were used. The assay was immunoSEQ multiplex PCR, and TCRdb's table has in-frame clones only and misses some. The sample has some 150,000 clones, approximately 80% seen once; the top ten hold approximately 5%. This CDR3 contains 14 residues. The germline gives CDR1 ENHRY, CDR2 SYGVKD. Study results and caveats: Per a later analysis, under 20,000 TCR beta sequences showed association with HLA alleles at 0.05 false discovery rate. Cytomegalovirus status was reportedly diagnosed by the classifier with high specificity and sensitivity. What a later analysis showed was that several of the most significant clusters appeared linked to common viral pathogens. DRB1 showed the most TCR associations and HLA-C the fewest in a later analysis, as rates varied by HLA locus.

What was sequenced was PBMCs. This TCR derives from a woman between 50 and 59 years old in good health and CMV-seronegative. V is TRBV10-3 and J is TRBJ2-5; 7 nucleotides line up with TRBD2. Near its end, the DNA agrees better with TRBJ2-7, so the J call may be wrong. The CDR3: CAISEDGRGYEQYF. The CDR3 bases are TGTGCCATCAGTGAGGATGGGAGGGGCTACGAGCAGTACTTC.